Following are 20 T cell receptor beta chains from one sample sequenced in a study of T cell responses to AZD1222 COVID-19 vaccine. Sequenced by immunoSEQ multiplex PCR; TCRdb stores in-frame clones only, minus some. Of approximately 100,000 clones listed, over 75% are singletons. The starting material was peripheral blood, obtained 28 days after the second AZD1222 dose. The source of these receptors is an adult who received the AZD1222 COVID-19 vaccine.

The J gene is TRBJ1-4, the V gene TRBV29-1; D call uncertain. The CDR3 has 15 residues. Trimming shortened V by 0 bases and J by 3 bases, and 11 bases separated the two germline ends. Germline loops: CDR1 SQVTM, CDR2 ANQGSEA. The CDR3 nucleotides are TGCAGCGTTGAAGAAGGCCGGACCGCTAATGAAAAACTGTTTTTT. Amino acid sequence: CSVEEGRTANEKLFF.

CDR3 sequence reads: CASSFEGLAAYEQYF. Here the CDR3 DNA reads TGTGCCAGCAGCTTCGAAGGACTAGCGGCCTACGAGCAGTACTTC. The genes are TRBV7-2 and TRBJ2-7, with 10 bases matching TRBD2. CDR1 and CDR2 from the germline V gene are SGHTA and FQGNSA. V lost 3 bases, J lost 2 bases, and 4 bases stayed unmatched. This CDR3 has 15 amino acids.

This rearrangement joins TRBV9 to TRBJ2-7, with 7 bases fitting TRBD2. This CDR3 is 13 amino acids long. Per germline, CDR1 SGDLS and CDR2 YYNGEE. V was pared by 4 bases and J by 5 bases, with 6 bases of the junction left unmatched. CDR3 in DNA: TGTGCCAGCAGCCCCACGACTAGCAACGAGCAGTACTTC. It codes for CASSPTTSNEQYF.

The chain couples TRBV3-1 (or the pseudogene TRBV3-2) to TRBJ1-2; D unclear. CDR1 is LGHDT and CDR2 is YNNKEL in the germline V gene (reference sequence). Trimming took off 3 bases at V and 4 bases at J, with 12 bases between the two ends. The length of the CDR3 is 14 residues. The CDR3: CASSQNDNSYGYTF. The CDR3 DNA sequence: TGTGCCAGCAGCCAGAACGACAATTCCTATGGCTACACCTTC.

This clone has just a few counts. The rearrangement links TRBV5-5 to TRBJ1-5; D gene uncertain. V was cut by 0 bases and J by 5 bases, with 6 bases left in between. Germline loops: CDR1 SGHKS, CDR2 YYEKEE (reference sequence). The CDR3 has 13 amino acids. CDR3 in amino acids: CASSLESHQPQHF. The CDR3, as DNA: TGTGCCAGCAGCTTGGAGTCCCATCAGCCCCAGCATTTT.

The rearrangement uses TRBV11-2 and TRBJ1-2; 7 bases are a match to TRBD1. The trim removed 0 bases at V and 3 bases at J, leaving 10 bases unmatched. This CDR3 spans 17 amino acids. Germline V gene lookup returns CDR1 SGHAT and CDR2 FQNNGV. Here the CDR3 DNA reads TGTGCCAGCAGCTTAGATGGTACGGGACAGAATTACTATGGCTACACCTTC. It specifies CASSLDGTGQNYYGYTF. The variable domain in full, completed from reference TRBV11-2 and TRBJ1-2, reads EAGVAQSPRYKIIEKRQSVAFWCNPISGHATLYWYQQILGQGPKLLIQFQNNGVVDDSQLPKDRFSAERLKGVDSTLKIQPAKLEDSAVYLCASSLDGTGQNYYGYTFGSGTRLTVV.

This chain joins TRBV6-2 or TRBV6-3 and TRBJ1-2; 8 bases align to TRBD1. CDR3 size: 15 residues. Per germline, CDR1 MNHEY and CDR2 SVGEGT. Trimming cost V 3 bases and J 5 bases; bases outside gene matches: 8. In nucleotides, the CDR3 is TGTGCCAGCAGTTATGCGGGGACAGGAGGTTATGGCTACACCTTC. It encodes CASSYAGTGGYGYTF.

The chain carries TRBV18 and TRBJ2-1, with 8 bases fitting TRBD1. The CDR3 extends over 12 amino acids. Germline CDR1 reads KGHSH; CDR2 reads LQKENI. The V gene end was trimmed by 6 bases and the J gene end by 9 bases; junction bases not matched to a gene: 4. The CDR3 nucleotides are TGTGCCAGCTCCCGCCAGGGGGCTGAGCAGTTCTTC. This sequence encodes CASSRQGAEQFF.

The chain combines TRBV27 with TRBJ2-7, with 7 bases identical to TRBD1. CDR1 and CDR2 (germline): MNHEY, SMNVEV (reference sequence). This CDR3 is 14 amino acids long. The V and J ends lost 3 bases and 5 bases, in that order; junction bases with no gene match: 7. The CDR3 protein is CASSFTGARNEQYF. The CDR3 DNA follows: TGTGCCAGCAGTTTTACAGGGGCAAGGAACGAGCAGTACTTC.

This CDR3 is CASSLRAIGGATEAFF. The CDR3 bases are TGTGCCAGCAGCTTAAGGGCGATCGGGGGCGCGACTGAAGCTTTCTTT. This chain uses TRBV7-2 with TRBJ1-1; D perhaps matches TRBD1 (6 bases). Germline V gene lookup returns CDR1 SGHTA and CDR2 FQGNSA. V shed 2 bases and J shed 5 bases, with 18 bases lying between them. The CDR3 runs 16 residues.

A single count supports this clone. The chain recombines TRBV19 with TRBJ2-5; TRBD2 matches 8 bases. The CDR3 is 13 residues long. The germline CDR1 and CDR2 sequences are LNHDA and SQIVND (reference sequence). V lost 8 bases to trimming and J lost 5 bases; unmatched junction nucleotides: 7. The DNA for the CDR3 is TGTGCCAGTCGGGGGGGGGTCCAGGAGACCCAGTACTTC. Translated: CASRGGVQETQYF.

The rearrangement uses TRBV30 and TRBJ2-7; 12 bases are shared with TRBD2. V shed 8 bases and J 3 bases; nucleotides not matched to a gene: 8. The CDR3 contains 14 residues. Germline CDR1 GTSNPN, CDR2 SVGIG (reference sequence). The CDR3 nucleotides are TGTGCCGGAAGGACTAGCGGGACTCTCTACGAGCAGTACTTC. This codes for CAGRTSGTLYEQYF.

The chain links TRBV28 to TRBJ2-7; perhaps TRBD1 as D (5 bases). The V end was cut by 5 bases, the J end by 3 bases, with 8 bases between. This CDR3 region has 12 residues. Germline V gene sequence: CDR1 MDHEN, CDR2 SYDVKM. CDR3 in DNA: TGTGCCAGCAGTCAAAGGGGCTACGAGCAGTACTTC. The encoded protein is CASSQRGYEQYF.

In this sample, this clone turned up a few times. This chain connects TRBV5-1 to TRBJ1-1; 9 nucleotides match TRBD1. This CDR3 contains 12 residues. Trimming removed 5 bases from V and 10 bases from J; junction bases left unmatched: 6. From germline, CDR1 is SGHRS and CDR2 YFSETQ. The CDR3 bases are TGCGCCAGCAGTGATGGACAGGGGTTAGCTTTCTTT. This codes for CASSDGQGLAFF. The variable domain in full, with the rest retrieved from reference TRBV5-1 and TRBJ1-1, is KAGVTQTPRYLIKTRGQQVTLSCSPISGHRSVSWYQQTPGQGLQFLFEYFSETQRNKGNFPGRFSGRQFSNSRSEMNVSTLELGDSALYLCASSDGQGLAFFGQGTRLTVV.

The chain employs TRBV9 and TRBJ2-7, with TRBD1 matching over 10 bases. This CDR3 region has 15 residues. Per the germline V gene, CDR1 is SGDLS and CDR2 is YYNGEE. The J segment lost 2 bases and the V segment lost 2 bases, leaving 4 bases of the junction unmatched. In DNA form, the CDR3 reads TGTGCCAGCAGCGTGCAAGGACAGGGGGCCTACGAGCAGTACTTC. As protein: CASSVQGQGAYEQYF.

This chain uses TRBV3-1 (or the pseudogene TRBV3-2) with TRBJ1-5; D remains ambiguous. The CDR3 covers 13 residues. CDR1 and CDR2 (germline): LGHDT, YNNKEL (reference sequence). V lost 0 bases to trimming and J lost 5 bases, with 5 bases between them. CDR3 loop: CASSQDRDQPQHF. CDR3 coding DNA: TGTGCCAGCAGCCAAGATAGGGATCAGCCCCAGCATTTT.

This chain links TRBV7-3 with TRBJ2-6; no definite D call. Trimming removed 1 base at V and 0 bases at J, with 7 bases between. Germline CDR1 and CDR2: SGHTA and FQGTGA. The CDR3 is made up of 16 amino acids. CDR3 DNA sequence: TGTGCCAGCAGCTTAAAAGGTGGCTCTGGGGCCAACGTCCTGACTTTC. This encodes CASSLKGGSGANVLTF.

This chain joins TRBV28 and TRBJ2-7; 8 positions agree with TRBD2. The J segment lost 4 bases and the V segment lost 3 bases, leaving 8 bases of the junction unmatched. CDR1 is MDHEN, CDR2 SYDVKM, per germline. This CDR3 region has 15 residues. Here the CDR3 DNA reads TGTGCCAGCAGTTTCCCCCCCGGCGGGGGGTACGAGCAGTACTTC. It codes for CASSFPPGGGYEQYF.

The chain recombines TRBV5-1 with TRBJ2-3; 9 bases align to TRBD2. Germline V gene sequence: CDR1 SGHRS, CDR2 YFSETQ. J gave up 4 bases and V 4 bases, and 7 bases lay outside the gene matches. CDR3 length: 15 residues. The CDR3 DNA reads TGCGCCAGCAGCCTGCTGGCGGGGGGGGCAGATACGCAGTATTTT. This encodes CASSLLAGGADTQYF.

The table lists this clone with a count of one. The rearrangement uses TRBV16 and TRBJ1-1; possibly TRBD1 for D (5 bases). Trimming took 0 bases from V and 11 from J, leaving 28 bases between them. The CDR3 extends over 18 amino acids. Per the germline V gene, CDR1 is KGHSY and CDR2 is FQNENV. CDR3 sequence reads: CASSQSAGTGLSRGDAFF. CDR3 bases: TGTGCCAGCAGCCAATCAGCCGGGACGGGCCTCTCAAGGGGCGACGCTTTCTTT.